A selection of T cell receptor beta chains follows, all from one sample in a study of OX40 agonist ivuxolimab in advanced cancers. TCRdb's copy holds only in-frame clones and misses some; the assay was immunoSEQ multiplex PCR. The sample yields 30,000 or so clones, less than 90% seen once. The sequencing used CD4+ or CD8+ T cells sorted from blood, collected in a trial of the OX40 agonist ivuxolimab. These receptors were taken from an adult with an advanced solid tumor such as melanoma, head and neck, liver or kidney cancer. The CDR3 runs from the conserved cysteine through the conserved F or W. The order of the fields is D gene, clone size, J gene, V gene, CDR3 DNA, CDR3 protein. A D gene is named only where the DNA matches it firmly. Clone size is not always given. Where it is, it says once, few, many or a class for expanded clones.

d_call: NA
clone_size: NA
j_call: TRBJ2-3
v_call: TRBV5-1
cdr3_nt: TGCGCCAGCAGCTGGAAAACGGGGGACAGTTCAATAGATACGCAGTATTTT
cdr3_aa: CASSWKTGDSSIDTQYF

d_call: NA
clone_size: NA
j_call: TRBJ2-1
v_call: TRBV4-1
cdr3_nt: TGCGCCAGCAGCCAACCGAGCTATGGATCTCTCCATGAGCAGTTCTTC
cdr3_aa: CASSQPSYGSLHEQFF

d_call: TRBD2
clone_size: NA
j_call: TRBJ2-7
v_call: TRBV4-1
cdr3_nt: TGCGCCAGCAGCCAGAGGGGCGGGAGTGTCGACGAGCAGTACTTC
cdr3_aa: CASSQRGGSVDEQYF

d_call: TRBD2
clone_size: once
j_call: TRBJ2-7
v_call: TRBV7-9
cdr3_nt: TGTGCCAGCAGCCACAAATTTACCAGCGGGATGTTATACGAGCAGTACTTC
cdr3_aa: CASSHKFTSGMLYEQYF

d_call: TRBD2
clone_size: NA
j_call: TRBJ2-1
v_call: TRBV7-3
cdr3_nt: TGTGCCAGCAGCTTATCCGGGACTAGCGGAGTCGAGCAGTTCTTC
cdr3_aa: CASSLSGTSGVEQFF

d_call: NA
clone_size: NA
j_call: TRBJ1-1
v_call: TRBV9
cdr3_nt: TGTGCCAGCAGCCTTGGGGGGGGCACTGAAGCTTTCTTT
cdr3_aa: CASSLGGGTEAFF

d_call: TRBD1
clone_size: NA
j_call: TRBJ1-5
v_call: TRBV10-3
cdr3_nt: TGTGCCATCAGTAGGACAGGGAATAGCAATCAGCCCCAGCATTTT
cdr3_aa: CAISRTGNSNQPQHF

d_call: NA
clone_size: NA
j_call: TRBJ1-5
v_call: TRBV28
cdr3_nt: TGTGCCAGCAGCCTACAGGTTAATCAGCCCCAGCATTTT
cdr3_aa: CASSLQVNQPQHF

d_call: NA
clone_size: once
j_call: TRBJ2-5
v_call: TRBV28
cdr3_nt: TGTGCCAGCAGTTTATCTGACAGCCAAGAGACCCAGTACTTC
cdr3_aa: CASSLSDSQETQYF

d_call: NA
clone_size: NA
j_call: TRBJ1-1
v_call: TRBV6-1
cdr3_nt: TGTGCCAGCAGAAGCAGGGGTTGGCACACTGAAGCTTTCTTT
cdr3_aa: CASRSRGWHTEAFF

d_call: NA
clone_size: NA
j_call: TRBJ2-7
v_call: TRBV6-5
cdr3_nt: TGTGCCAGCAGCTTAGACGTCAGGGGAGCCTACGAGCAGTACTTC
cdr3_aa: CASSLDVRGAYEQYF